These 6 T cell receptor beta chains originate from one sample sequenced in a study of beta chain features in type 1 diabetes. Reverse transcription of all isolated RNA meant that expressed TCRB transcripts were sequenced. Profiling relied on immunoSEQ multiplex PCR, and the TCRdb table lists in-frame clones only, not all of them. The table records about 270,000 clones, approximately 14% of them present only once. What was sequenced was naive CD4+ T cells from blood. These receptors all come from a woman aged 40 to 50 in good health.

The chain is built from TRBV11-2 and TRBJ2-1, with a weak D call TRBD1 (5 bases). The CDR3 is made up of 15 amino acids. Trimming stripped 5 bases from V and 5 bases from J, with 16 bases between. Germline CDR1 reads SGHAT; CDR2 reads FQNNGV. The CDR3 region is CASSGNRQYDNEQFF. The DNA of the CDR3 is TGTGCCAGCAGCGGCAATCGACAGTACGACAATGAGCAGTTCTTC.

Points on this clone: The same CDR3 can be traced to other DNA sequences in this sample. This chain joins TRBV18 and TRBJ1-2; D may be TRBD1 (5 bases). The CDR3 extends over 15 amino acids. Germline assignment: CDR1 KGHSH and CDR2 LQKENI. Trimming took 0 bases from V and 5 from J, leaving 13 bases between them. The CDR3 is CASSPPAGQLYGYTF. The CDR3, as DNA: TGTGCCAGCTCACCACCGGCGGGGCAGCTGTATGGCTACACCTTC.

In this sample, this clone turned up a few times. The chain has TRBV5-1 and TRBJ2-3; TRBD2 matches at 8 bases. Looked up from germline, CDR1 is SGHRS and CDR2 is YFSETQ. The V and J ends lost 7 bases and 2 bases, in that order; junction bases with no gene match: 6. This CDR3 is 14 amino acids long. CDR3: CASRLAGYTDTQYF. In nucleotides, the CDR3 is TGCGCCAGCCGCCTAGCGGGCTACACAGATACGCAGTATTTT.

The chain carries TRBV11-2 and TRBJ1-2; 7 bases line up with TRBD1. V was pared by 5 bases and J by 2 bases, with 11 bases of the junction left unmatched. This CDR3 has 16 amino acids. Per germline, CDR1 SGHAT and CDR2 FQNNGV. The CDR3 loop reads CASSPDPGTENYGYTF. CDR3 coding DNA: TGTGCCAGCAGCCCCGATCCCGGGACAGAGAACTATGGCTACACCTTC. The variable domain in full, completed from reference TRBV11-2 and TRBJ1-2, reads EAGVAQSPRYKIIEKRQSVAFWCNPISGHATLYWYQQILGQGPKLLIQFQNNGVVDDSQLPKDRFSAERLKGVDSTLKIQPAKLEDSAVYLCASSPDPGTENYGYTFGSGTRLTVV.

This clone has only a few counts. The chain uses TRBV18 and TRBJ1-2; D is unresolved. Germline V lookup: CDR1 KGHSH, CDR2 LQKENI. Between the trimmed V and J ends, which lost 3 bases and 1 base, there was a span of 24 bases. This CDR3 has 19 amino acids. DNA for the CDR3: TGTGCCAGCTCACCGACGAGCCAGCGCCCTTTAGGAGTTAACTATGGCTACACCTTC. Its translation: CASSPTSQRPLGVNYGYTF.

This sequence joins TRBV6-6 and TRBJ1-6, with D perhaps TRBD1 (5 bases). V was clipped by 7 bases and J by 8 bases, with 12 bases between them. The CDR3 spans 13 residues. Germline CDR1 MNHNY, CDR2 SVGAGI (reference sequence). CDR3 protein: CASNGQRDSPLHF. DNA of the CDR3: TGTGCCAGCAACGGACAAAGGGATTCACCCCTCCACTTT.